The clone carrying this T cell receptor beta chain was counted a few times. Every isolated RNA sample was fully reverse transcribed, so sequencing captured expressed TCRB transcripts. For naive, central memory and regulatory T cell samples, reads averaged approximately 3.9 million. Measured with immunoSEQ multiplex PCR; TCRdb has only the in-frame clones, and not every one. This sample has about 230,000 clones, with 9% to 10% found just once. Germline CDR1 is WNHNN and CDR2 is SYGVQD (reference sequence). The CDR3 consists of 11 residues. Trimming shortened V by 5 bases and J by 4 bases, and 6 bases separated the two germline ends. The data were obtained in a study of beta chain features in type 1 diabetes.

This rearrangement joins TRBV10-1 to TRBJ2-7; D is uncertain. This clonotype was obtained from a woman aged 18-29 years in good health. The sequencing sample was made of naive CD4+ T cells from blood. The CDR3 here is CASSQDYEQYF. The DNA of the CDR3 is TGCGCCAGCAGTCAGGATTACGAGCAGTACTTC.